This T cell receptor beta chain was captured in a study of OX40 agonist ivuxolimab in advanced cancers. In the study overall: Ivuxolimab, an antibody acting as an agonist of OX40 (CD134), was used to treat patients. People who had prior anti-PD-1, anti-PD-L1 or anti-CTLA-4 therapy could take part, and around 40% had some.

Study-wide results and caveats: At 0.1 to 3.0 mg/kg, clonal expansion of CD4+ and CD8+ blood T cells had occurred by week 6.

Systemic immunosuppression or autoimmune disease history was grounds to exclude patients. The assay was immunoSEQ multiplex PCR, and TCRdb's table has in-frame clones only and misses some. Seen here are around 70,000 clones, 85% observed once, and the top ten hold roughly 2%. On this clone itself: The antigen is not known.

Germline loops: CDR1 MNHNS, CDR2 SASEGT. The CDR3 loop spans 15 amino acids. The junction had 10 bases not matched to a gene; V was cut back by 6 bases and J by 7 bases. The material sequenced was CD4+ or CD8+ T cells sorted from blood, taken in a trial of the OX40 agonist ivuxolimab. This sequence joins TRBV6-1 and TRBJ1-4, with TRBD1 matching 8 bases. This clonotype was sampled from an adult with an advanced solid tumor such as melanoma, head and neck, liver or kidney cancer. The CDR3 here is CASSFRQGRVEKLFF. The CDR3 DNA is TGTGCCAGCAGCTTCAGACAGGGGAGGGTTGAAAAACTGTTTTTT.